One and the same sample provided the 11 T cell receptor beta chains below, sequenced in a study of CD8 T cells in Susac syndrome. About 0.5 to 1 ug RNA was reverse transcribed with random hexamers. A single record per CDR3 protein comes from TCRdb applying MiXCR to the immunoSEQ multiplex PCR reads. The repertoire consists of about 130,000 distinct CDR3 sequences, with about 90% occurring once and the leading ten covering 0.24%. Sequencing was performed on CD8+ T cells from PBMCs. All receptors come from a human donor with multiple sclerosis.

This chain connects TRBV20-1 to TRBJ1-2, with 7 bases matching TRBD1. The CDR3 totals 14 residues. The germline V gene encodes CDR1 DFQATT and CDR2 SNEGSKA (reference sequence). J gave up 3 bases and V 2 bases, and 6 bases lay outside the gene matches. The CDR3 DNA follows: TGCAGTGCTAGAAAGACAGGGTTGTACTATGGCTACACCTTC. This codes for CSARKTGLYYGYTF.

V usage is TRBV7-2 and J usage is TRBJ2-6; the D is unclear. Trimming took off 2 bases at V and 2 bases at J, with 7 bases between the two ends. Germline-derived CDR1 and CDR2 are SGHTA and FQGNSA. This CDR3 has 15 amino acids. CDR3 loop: CASSLSTTGANVLTF. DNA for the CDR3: TGTGCCAGCAGCTTATCTACGACTGGGGCCAACGTCCTGACTTTC.

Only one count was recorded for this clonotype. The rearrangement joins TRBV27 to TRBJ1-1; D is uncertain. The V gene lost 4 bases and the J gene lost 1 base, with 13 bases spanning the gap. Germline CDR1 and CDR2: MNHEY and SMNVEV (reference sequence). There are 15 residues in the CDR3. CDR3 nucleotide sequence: TGTGCCAGCAGTTCCCGGCTCTCGAGGAACACTGAAGCTTTCTTT. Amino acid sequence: CASSSRLSRNTEAFF.

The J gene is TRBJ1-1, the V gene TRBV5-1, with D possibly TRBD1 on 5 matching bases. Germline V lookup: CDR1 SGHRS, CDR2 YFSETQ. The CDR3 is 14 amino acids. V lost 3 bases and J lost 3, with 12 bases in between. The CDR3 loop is CASSSPGLDTEAFF. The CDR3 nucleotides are TGCGCCAGCAGCTCGCCGGGGCTGGACACTGAAGCTTTCTTT.

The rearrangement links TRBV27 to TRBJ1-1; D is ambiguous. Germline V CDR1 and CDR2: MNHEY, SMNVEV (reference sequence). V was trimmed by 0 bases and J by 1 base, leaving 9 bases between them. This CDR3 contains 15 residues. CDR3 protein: CASSLSSQPNTEAFF. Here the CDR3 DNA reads TGTGCCAGCAGTTTATCGTCTCAGCCGAACACTGAAGCTTTCTTT.

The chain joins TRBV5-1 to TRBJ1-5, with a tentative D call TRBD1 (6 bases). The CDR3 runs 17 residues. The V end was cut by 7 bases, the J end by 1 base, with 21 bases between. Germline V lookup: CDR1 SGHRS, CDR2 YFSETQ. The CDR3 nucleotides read TGCGCCAGCCTATTGGACTCAGGGGAATACAGCAATCAGCCCCAGCATTTT. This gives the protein CASLLDSGEYSNQPQHF.

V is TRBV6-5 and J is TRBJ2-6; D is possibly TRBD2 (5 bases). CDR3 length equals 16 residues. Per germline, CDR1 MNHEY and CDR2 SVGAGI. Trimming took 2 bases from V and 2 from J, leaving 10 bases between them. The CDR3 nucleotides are TGTGCCAGCAGTTACGGTTATAGCGCTGGGGCCAACGTCCTGACTTTC. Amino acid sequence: CASSYGYSAGANVLTF.

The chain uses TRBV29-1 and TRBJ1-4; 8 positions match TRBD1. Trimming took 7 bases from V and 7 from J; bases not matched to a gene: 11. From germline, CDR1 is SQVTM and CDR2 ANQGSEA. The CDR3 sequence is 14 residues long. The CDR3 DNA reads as TGCAGCGCCGAAGGTTCAGGGGGCCGTGAAAAACTGTTTTTT. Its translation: CSAEGSGGREKLFF.

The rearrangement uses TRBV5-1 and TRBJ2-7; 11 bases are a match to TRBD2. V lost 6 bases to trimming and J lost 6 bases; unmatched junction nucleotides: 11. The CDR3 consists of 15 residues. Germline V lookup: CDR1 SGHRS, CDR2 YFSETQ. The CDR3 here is CASTLATSGSSEQYF. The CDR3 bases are TGCGCCAGCACCCTTGCCACTAGCGGGAGCAGCGAGCAGTACTTC.

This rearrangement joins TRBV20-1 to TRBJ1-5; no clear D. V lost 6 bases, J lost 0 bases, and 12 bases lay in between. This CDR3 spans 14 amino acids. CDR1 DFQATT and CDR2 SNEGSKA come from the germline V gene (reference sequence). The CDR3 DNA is TGCAGTGCGCCCTCCCTTTATAGCAATCAGCCCCAGCATTTT. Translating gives CSAPSLYSNQPQHF.

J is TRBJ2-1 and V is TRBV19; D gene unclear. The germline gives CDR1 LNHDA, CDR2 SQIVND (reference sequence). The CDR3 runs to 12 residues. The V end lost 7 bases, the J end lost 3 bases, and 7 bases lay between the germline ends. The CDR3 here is CASTEDYNEQFF. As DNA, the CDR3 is TGTGCCAGTACCGAGGACTACAATGAGCAGTTCTTC.